The 14 T cell receptor beta chains in this list originate from one sample, sequenced in a study of technical replicates of blood from a few donors. Profiled with immunoSEQ multiplex PCR; TCRdb holds only in-frame clones, not every one. The sample has about 83,000 clones; about 91% are singletons. Material for sequencing was T cells isolated from PBMCs. These receptors came from a human donor in good health.

The chain combines TRBV10-3 with TRBJ1-1, with D hard to call. The CDR3 sequence is 17 residues long. V lost 0 bases, J lost 0 bases, and 14 bases lay in between. Germline assignment: CDR1 ENHRY and CDR2 SYGVKD. CDR3 in DNA: TGTGCCATCAGTGAGTCGAGGAGACGCGATATGAACACTGAAGCTTTCTTT. This gives the protein CAISESRRRDMNTEAFF.

The genes are TRBV9 and TRBJ2-1; D gene uncertain. V dropped 0 bases and J dropped 5 bases, with 18 bases sitting between them. The germline CDR1 and CDR2 sequences are SGDLS and YYNGEE. The CDR3 is 17 amino acids. The DNA of the CDR3 is TGTGCCAGCAGCGTAGCGAGAAGAGGTTCTGTGGACAATGAGCAGTTCTTC. This translates into CASSVARRGSVDNEQFF.

This sequence joins TRBV2 and TRBJ2-2, with TRBD1 matching over 7 bases. The germline V gene encodes CDR1 SNHLY and CDR2 FYNNEI. V dropped 5 bases and J dropped 1; count of bases not matched to a gene: 4. This CDR3 is 15 amino acids long. DNA for the CDR3: TGTGCCAGCAGTTGGACAGGAAGGAACACCGGGGAGCTGTTTTTT. Protein: CASSWTGRNTGELFF.

The chain recombines TRBV6-1 with TRBJ2-7, with TRBD2 matching 8 bases. From germline, CDR1 is MNHNS and CDR2 SASEGT. The CDR3 has 15 residues. The ends lost 2 bases at V and 6 bases at J; junction bases unmatched: 9. The chain's CDR3 is CASSETTSGSSEQYF. The CDR3 DNA sequence: TGTGCCAGCAGTGAAACCACTAGCGGATCGAGCGAGCAGTACTTC.

This clone has just one count. The chain recombines TRBV7-2 with TRBJ2-5; 7 bases match TRBD1. The CDR3 has 14 amino acids. The germline V gene encodes CDR1 SGHTA and CDR2 FQGNSA. The V gene end was trimmed by 5 bases and the J gene end by 1 base; junction bases not matched to a gene: 4. The CDR3 bases are TGTGCCAGCAGCCGGACAGGTATCCAAGAGACCCAGTACTTC. The encoded protein is CASSRTGIQETQYF.

The rearrangement uses TRBV4-1 and TRBJ2-1; TRBD2 aligns across 11 bases. V lost 3 bases, J lost 7 bases, and 5 bases stayed unmatched. The CDR3 sequence is 15 residues long. Germline V CDR1 and CDR2: MGHRA, YSYEKL. CDR3 protein: CASSQLGLAVNEQFF. CDR3 in DNA: TGCGCCAGCAGCCAGTTGGGACTAGCGGTTAATGAGCAGTTCTTC.

V and J are TRBV7-8 and TRBJ2-2, with D possibly TRBD1 on 6 matching bases. The germline V and J ends were trimmed by 5 bases and 6 bases, with 13 bases remaining between them. Looked up from germline, CDR1 is SGHVS and CDR2 is FQNEAQ. The length of the CDR3 is 14 residues. CDR3 loop: CASSPRTGPGELFF. DNA for the CDR3: TGTGCCAGCAGCCCAAGAACAGGGCCCGGGGAGCTGTTTTTT.

The chain carries TRBV9 and TRBJ2-1, with 8 bases matching TRBD2. Germline V gene sequence: CDR1 SGDLS, CDR2 YYNGEE. The CDR3 is 11 amino acids. J lost 14 bases, V lost 3 bases, and 4 bases had no gene match. Here the CDR3 reads CASSARGEKFF. The CDR3 coding sequence is TGTGCCAGCAGCGCGCGGGGGGAGAAGTTCTTC.

V is TRBV29-1 and J is TRBJ1-4, with no clear D. Trimming removed 6 bases from V and 8 bases from J, with 16 bases in between. The CDR3 loop spans 13 amino acids. The germline V gene has CDR1 SQVTM and CDR2 ANQGSEA. The CDR3 DNA reads as TGCAGCGTGAGGGAGGTTTCTGGAGAAAAACTGTTTTTT. Translated, it gives CSVREVSGEKLFF.

This chain links TRBV4-1 with TRBJ2-2; 7 nucleotides match TRBD1. The CDR3 contains 13 residues. Per the germline V gene, CDR1 is MGHRA and CDR2 is YSYEKL. The junction had 0 bases not matched to a gene; V was cut back by 3 bases and J by 5 bases. The CDR3 loop reads CASSQTGTGELFF. The CDR3, as DNA: TGCGCCAGCAGCCAGACAGGGACCGGGGAGCTGTTTTTT.

V is TRBV4-1 and J is TRBJ2-7; 7 bases agree with TRBD1. V shed 2 bases, J shed 3 bases, and the junction held 7 bases outside the gene matches. Germline V gene data show CDR1 as MGHRA and CDR2 as YSYEKL. This CDR3 is 15 amino acids long. CDR3 loop: CASSQNRDSLYEQYF. The CDR3 coding sequence is TGCGCCAGCAGCCAAAACCGGGACAGTCTCTACGAGCAGTACTTC.

This clone was observed once. This sequence joins TRBV13 and TRBJ1-6; maybe TRBD1 (6 bases). Trimming stripped 6 bases from V and 13 bases from J, with 13 bases between. This CDR3 has 12 residues. From germline, CDR1 is PRHDT and CDR2 FYEKMQ (reference sequence). The CDR3 DNA reads as TGTGCCAGCAGTAATACAGGGCAGCCCCTCCACTTT. Protein product: CASSNTGQPLHF.

J is TRBJ1-1 and V is TRBV10-3; unclear D gene. Between the trimmed V and J ends, which lost 7 bases and 4 bases, there was a span of 10 bases. Germline CDR1 ENHRY, CDR2 SYGVKD. This CDR3 spans 12 amino acids. The CDR3 reads CAIKSGSTEAFF. The CDR3, as DNA: TGTGCCATCAAGTCAGGCTCCACTGAAGCTTTCTTT.

This sequence joins TRBV11-3 and TRBJ2-1; TRBD2 matches 10 bases. Germline V gives CDR1 SGHNT, CDR2 YENEEA. The CDR3 totals 15 residues. J gave up 7 bases and V 5 bases, and 8 bases lay outside the gene matches. CDR3 in DNA: TGTGCCAGCAGCCATAGCGGGGGGATAGGGAATGAGCAGTTCTTC. Translating it yields CASSHSGGIGNEQFF.